This T cell receptor beta chain was profiled in a study of control samples from healthy donors and cancer patients. Sequenced by immunoSEQ multiplex PCR; TCRdb stores in-frame clones only, minus some. The table records 30,000 to 40,000 clones, around 83% of them present only once. The sequence was obtained from a woman aged 60-75 years with lung cancer. Sequencing used PBMCs.

The CDR3 sequence: CASLGEGQYF. The DNA for the CDR3 is TGTGCCAGCCTAGGTGAGGGGCAGTACTTC. The chain has TRBV2 and TRBJ2-7; a possible D gene is TRBD2 (5 bases). Germline V lookup: CDR1 SNHLY, CDR2 FYNNEI. This CDR3 comprises 10 residues. Deletions cut 8 bases from V and 9 bases from J, with 11 bases between.